One and the same sample provided the 21 T cell receptor beta chains below, sequenced in a study of T cell repertoires in cytomegalovirus infection. One entry per CDR3 protein results from TCRdb running MiXCR on the reads. The repertoire includes about 490,000 distinct CDR3 sequences, 16% of them detected once, and roughly a quarter sits in the top ten. Sequences were obtained from CD8+ T cells from PBMCs. These receptors originate from a human donor in good health (CMV status not recorded). Some clones in this sample may be carry-over from other donors' samples.

This clonotype showed up just a few times. The chain recombines TRBV19 with TRBJ2-3; D is unclear. The CDR3 sequence is 14 residues long. Deletions cut 5 bases from V and 6 bases from J, with 15 bases between. Germline CDR1 is LNHDA and CDR2 is SQIVND (reference sequence). The CDR3 loop reads CASSYTTSMDTQYF. The CDR3 DNA sequence: TGTGCCAGTAGTTACACGACCAGTATGGATACGCAGTATTTT. The full variable domain, in which reference TRBV19 and TRBJ2-3 provide the parts outside the CDR3, is DGGITQSPKYLFRKEGQNVTLSCEQNLNHDAMYWYRQDPGQGLRLIYYSQIVNDFQKGDIAEGYSVSREKKESFPLTVTSAQKNPTAFYLCASSYTTSMDTQYFGPGTRLTVL.

This clonotype has only a few counts. The CDR3 spells CASGLATGEKEKLFF. As DNA, the CDR3 is TGCGCCAGCGGGTTGGCAACAGGAGAGAAGGAAAAACTGTTTTTT. V is TRBV5-1 and J is TRBJ1-4; D perhaps matches TRBD1 (5 bases). The CDR3 has 15 amino acids. The germline CDR1 and CDR2 sequences are SGHRS and YFSETQ. V lost 7 bases, J lost 8 bases, and 21 bases lay in between.

This clonotype was seen ten or more times. V and J are TRBV7-9 and TRBJ1-1, with TRBD1 identical over 7 bases. The CDR3 contains 13 residues. With V trimmed by 6 bases and J by 10 bases, 11 bases remained unmatched. Germline loops: CDR1 SEHNR, CDR2 FQNEAQ (reference sequence). CDR3: CASRAPTGAVAFF. CDR3 in DNA: TGTGCCAGCAGGGCTCCAACAGGGGCTGTAGCTTTCTTT. The whole variable domain, filled in from reference TRBV7-9 and TRBJ1-1, reads DTGVSQNPRHKITKRGQNVTFRCDPISEHNRLYWYRQTLGQGPEFLTYFQNEAQLEKSRLLSDRFSAERPKGSFSTLEIQRTEQGDSAMYLCASRAPTGAVAFFGQGTRLTVV.

This clonotype has just a few counts. The rearrangement links TRBV6-4 to TRBJ2-4; a weak D match, TRBD1 (5 bases). The V gene's germline CDR1 is MRHNA and CDR2 SNTAGT. Trimming shortened V by 2 bases and J by 5 bases, and 7 bases separated the two germline ends. CDR3 length equals 13 residues. CDR3 DNA sequence: TGTGCCAGCAGTGACGGGGCCGAAAACATTCAGTACTTC. Protein product: CASSDGAENIQYF.

This clonotype was seen a handful of times. The chain links TRBV2 to TRBJ1-3; 8 nucleotides align to TRBD1. The V segment lost 6 bases and the J segment 7 bases; nucleotides outside the gene matches: 14. This CDR3 spans 16 amino acids. Per the germline V gene, CDR1 is SNHLY and CDR2 is FYNNEI. The chain's CDR3 is CASSRTGTGIRNTIYF. In DNA form, the CDR3 reads TGTGCCAGCAGCCGAACTGGGACAGGTATACGGAACACCATATATTTT. Together with reference TRBV2 and TRBJ1-3, the CDR3 gives the full variable domain: EPEVTQTPSHQVTQMGQEVILRCVPISNHLYFYWYRQILGQKVEFLVSFYNNEISEKSEIFDDQFSVERPDGSNFTLKIRSTKLEDSAMYFCASSRTGTGIRNTIYFGEGSWLTVV.

CDR3 nucleotide sequence: TGTGCCAGCAGTTTGAGTTGGGGGGCCAAAAACATTCAGTACTTC. Protein product: CASSLSWGAKNIQYF. This chain connects TRBV27 to TRBJ2-4; either TRBD1 or TRBD2 may fit D (5 bases each). Trimming removed 3 bases from V and 1 base from J, with 10 bases in between. The CDR3 is made up of 15 amino acids. In germline, CDR1 is MNHEY, CDR2 SMNVEV (reference sequence).

This clonotype came up many times. The chain links TRBV5-4 to TRBJ2-5, with TRBD1 matching 9 bases. The CDR3 totals 16 residues. Germline values: CDR1 SGHNT, CDR2 YYREEE (reference sequence). The V segment lost 0 bases and the J segment 5 bases; nucleotides outside the gene matches: 8. The CDR3 DNA reads TGTGCCAGCAGCTTGGGTGGGACAGGGTTCGATGAGACCCAGTACTTC. Its translation: CASSLGGTGFDETQYF.

This clonotype has a handful of counts. V gene TRBV29-1 combines with J gene TRBJ2-3, with a weak D call TRBD2 (6 bases). CDR3 length: 13 residues. The V gene's germline CDR1 is SQVTM and CDR2 ANQGSEA. The CDR3 protein is CITLTGVTDTQYF. CDR3 coding DNA: TGCATCACTCTTACGGGAGTAACAGATACGCAGTATTTT.

Many counts were recorded for this clonotype. V and J are TRBV27 and TRBJ2-1; weak D call: TRBD1 (6 bases). This CDR3 is built from 12 residues. Per the germline V gene, CDR1 is MNHEY and CDR2 is SMNVEV (reference sequence). V was clipped by 5 bases and J by 8 bases, with 10 bases between them. The CDR3 coding sequence is TGTGCCAGCAGTAGGGGGTCCCATGAGCAGTTCTTC. Translation: CASSRGSHEQFF.

The rearrangement links TRBV5-1 to TRBJ1-1; D is ambiguous. Germline CDR1 is SGHRS and CDR2 is YFSETQ. The V end was cut by 7 bases, the J end by 1 base, with 5 bases between. CDR3 length: 11 residues. The CDR3 loop is CASGQNTEAFF. The DNA of the CDR3 is TGCGCCAGCGGGCAGAACACTGAAGCTTTCTTT. The full variable domain, in which reference TRBV5-1 and TRBJ1-1 provide the parts outside the CDR3, is KAGVTQTPRYLIKTRGQQVTLSCSPISGHRSVSWYQQTPGQGLQFLFEYFSETQRNKGNFPGRFSGRQFSNSRSEMNVSTLELGDSALYLCASGQNTEAFFGQGTRLTVV.

This clonotype occurred many times. This chain joins TRBV4-1 and TRBJ2-1, with TRBD2 identical over 8 bases. Per the germline V gene, CDR1 is MGHRA and CDR2 is YSYEKL. Trimming cost V 3 bases and J 9 bases; bases outside gene matches: 10. CDR3 length: 15 residues. Here the CDR3 DNA reads TGCGCCAGCAGCCATTCCCCGGGGGGGGCGGCTGAGCAGTTCTTC. Translation gives CASSHSPGGAAEQFF.

The genes are TRBV28 and TRBJ1-2; D ambiguous. This CDR3 has 15 residues. The ends were cut back, 6 bases at V and 1 base at J, with 15 bases in the middle. CDR1 and CDR2 from the germline V gene are MDHEN and SYDVKM. The CDR3 sequence is CASSTYRGYNYGYTF. In nucleotides, the CDR3 is TGTGCCAGCAGCACCTACCGGGGATATAACTATGGCTACACCTTC.

A remark on this clonotype: A read error is possible here, since a much larger clone lies one base away. The rearrangement links TRBV7-3 to TRBJ1-2, with TRBD1 as a possible D gene (6 bases). Germline V gene lookup returns CDR1 SGHTA and CDR2 FQGTGA. The CDR3 is 15 amino acids. The CDR3 loop reads CANSPPGAVLYGYTF. CDR3 nucleotide sequence: TGTGCCAACAGCCCACCGGGGGCAGTCCTCTATGGCTACACCTTC.

This clonotype was seen repeatedly, ten times or more. The gene calls are TRBV6-5 and TRBJ2-3, with no clear D. Deletions cut 0 bases from V and 6 bases from J, with 13 bases between. The CDR3 runs to 15 residues. Germline-derived CDR1 and CDR2 are MNHEY and SVGAGI. The CDR3 DNA sequence: TGTGCCAGCAGTTACTCAGAGCGTTTTAGGGATACGCAGTATTTT. As protein: CASSYSERFRDTQYF.

The rearrangement links TRBV19 to TRBJ2-1; D remains ambiguous. CDR3 length equals 11 residues. Looked up from germline, CDR1 is LNHDA and CDR2 is SQIVND (reference sequence). V gave up 7 bases and J gave up 8 bases, with 9 bases separating them. Here the CDR3 reads CASIFGDEQFF. CDR3 nucleotide sequence: TGTGCCAGTATTTTTGGGGATGAGCAGTTCTTC.

The sample holds many counts of this clonotype. The chain recombines TRBV7-2 with TRBJ2-7; 7 nucleotides align to TRBD2. This CDR3 comprises 14 residues. Germline values: CDR1 SGHTA, CDR2 FQGNSA. V trimming: 3 bases; J trimming: 5 bases; junction bases outside the gene matches: 7. The CDR3 bases are TGTGCCAGCAGCTTGGGAGGGGCGGGCAACGAGCAGTACTTC. It specifies CASSLGGAGNEQYF. Looking up the rest from reference TRBV7-2 and TRBJ2-7 gives the full variable domain: GAGVSQSPSNKVTEKGKDVELRCDPISGHTALYWYRQSLGQGLEFLIYFQGNSAPDKSGLPSDRFSAERTGGSVSTLTIQRTQQEDSAVYLCASSLGGAGNEQYFGPGTRLTVT.

The chain couples TRBV20-1 to TRBJ2-3; 9 positions match TRBD2. CDR1 is DFQATT, CDR2 SNEGSKA, per germline (reference sequence). V was clipped by 3 bases and J by 6 bases; unmatched bases: 7. The CDR3 is 14 residues long. CDR3 amino acids: CSASLAGASDTQYF. The CDR3 DNA follows: TGCAGTGCTAGTTTAGCGGGAGCCTCGGATACGCAGTATTTT.

This clonotype was observed a few times. The chain joins TRBV30 to TRBJ2-1; 12 positions agree with TRBD2. The V gene's germline CDR1 is GTSNPN and CDR2 SVGIG (reference sequence). The CDR3 has 15 residues. Trimming at V came to 2 bases and at J to 7 bases, leaving 6 bases not matched to a gene. Written as DNA, the CDR3 is TGTGCCTGGAGTACCGGGACTAGCGGGCCTAATGAGCAGTTCTTC. Its protein is CAWSTGTSGPNEQFF.

V and J are TRBV5-6 and TRBJ2-5; D unresolved. Trimming removed 0 bases from V and 2 bases from J, with 5 bases in between. Germline CDR1 reads SGHDT; CDR2 reads YYEEEE. This CDR3 is 13 amino acids long. CDR3 coding DNA: TGTGCCAGCAGCTTGGCAGAGCAAGAGACCCAGTACTTC. It is translated as CASSLAEQETQYF. Full variable domain (remainder filled in from reference TRBV5-6 and TRBJ2-5): DAGVTQSPTHLIKTRGQQVTLRCSPKSGHDTVSWYQQALGQGPQFIFQYYEEEERQRGNFPDRFSGHQFPNYSSELNVNALLLGDSALYLCASSLAEQETQYFGPGTRLLVL.

Regarding this clonotype: Likely a read error: the CDR3 ends without its conserved phenylalanine or tryptophan. The CDR3 DNA reads as TGTGCCACCGACATAGGGACAGGGGCCTCCTACGAGCAGTACATC. Translated, it gives CATDIGTGASYEQYI. The J gene is TRBJ2-7, the V gene TRBV6-6; 10 nucleotides line up with TRBD1. This CDR3 contains 15 residues. The V and J ends lost 10 bases and 0 bases, in that order; junction bases with no gene match: 9. Germline CDR1 MNHNY, CDR2 SVGAGI (reference sequence).

The chain employs TRBV18 and TRBJ2-7; TRBD2 aligns across 15 bases. From germline, CDR1 is KGHSH and CDR2 LQKENI. The CDR3 contains 17 residues. Losses at the gene ends were 1 base for V and 5 bases for J; bases not matched to a gene: 6. The CDR3 nucleotides are TGTGCCAGCTCACCACGGACTAGCGGGAGGGCCAGCAACGAGCAGTACTTC. Encoded protein: CASSPRTSGRASNEQYF.